The T cell receptor beta chain described here comes from a study of early T cells in non-severe SARS-CoV-2 infection listed by TCRdb under 2021. General notes on the study: Bulk RNA from unsorted whole blood was used for TCR sequencing, so alpha and beta chains could not be paired. Broad study findings and their caveats: Matching against VDJdb was skewed toward anti-spike CD8 responses, likely underestimated virus-specific expansions, and missed private and CD4 specificities.

The study was a case-control design nested within a healthcare worker cohort in London, UK, with weekly nasopharyngeal swab PCR tests and blood sampling. Healthcare workers were enrolled in the week of the UK lockdown, from 23 to 31 March 2020, and were followed every week for up to roughly 16 weeks. From the cysteine through the phenylalanine, the CDR3 covers 13 amino acids. The DNA shown is the 39-base CDR3, in frame from base 1. According to the germline V gene (reference sequence), CDR1 reads DFQATT and CDR2 reads SNEGSKA. The germline V and J ends show losses of 4 bases and 7 bases respectively, and no gene match explains 5 bases of the junction. Library generation was performed with 5' RACE. Sequenced using a NextSeq 500. To correct for sequencing error and PCR bias, the TCR library protocol tagged individual cDNA molecules with unique molecular identifiers. Sequencing covered both TCR alpha and beta chains, and within each sample the abundances of alpha and beta sequences were tightly co-correlated. The paper's data handling went like this. Decombinator V4 was used to annotate the V gene, J gene and CDR3 of the TCR sequences. Expanded TCRs were defined as changing significantly between any two time points under a Poisson model with p below 0.0001. TCR abundances were normalised to the total number of TCRs sequenced per sample and expressed as counts per million. MAIT TCRs were defined by TRAV1-2 paired with TRAJ12, TRAJ20 or TRAJ33, and iNKT TCRs by TRAV10 paired with TRAJ18. VDJdb, accessed on 1 November 2021, was searched for TCRs annotated for CMV, EBV and SARS-CoV-2, and TCRs annotated for more than one antigen were excluded. TCRdb ran its own pipeline on the public reads, namely fastp trimming at Q25 and MiXCR clone calling, and kept in-frame beta chains. Rows with a matching CDR3 protein are joined into one entry that keeps the most common DNA and genes. TCRdb assigned the V and J calls; the authors' analysis was not used. The sample profile shows tens of thousands of distinct CDR3 sequences; around 14% of them were found once. The ten largest make up about 6% of the sample.

A remark on this clonotype: It lacks a known antigen. No base-level quality is on record; no much larger clone is a single base apart.

The source of this sequence is an adult who was a healthcare worker with PCR-confirmed SARS-CoV-2 infection or an uninfected control (not recorded which). Sequenced sample: whole blood. The chain links TRBV20-1 with TRBJ2-4; a stretch of 9 junction bases matches TRBD2. The CDR3 is CSANSGSGNIQYF. The bases read TGCAGTGCTAATAGCGGGAGTGGGAACATTCAGTACTTC.